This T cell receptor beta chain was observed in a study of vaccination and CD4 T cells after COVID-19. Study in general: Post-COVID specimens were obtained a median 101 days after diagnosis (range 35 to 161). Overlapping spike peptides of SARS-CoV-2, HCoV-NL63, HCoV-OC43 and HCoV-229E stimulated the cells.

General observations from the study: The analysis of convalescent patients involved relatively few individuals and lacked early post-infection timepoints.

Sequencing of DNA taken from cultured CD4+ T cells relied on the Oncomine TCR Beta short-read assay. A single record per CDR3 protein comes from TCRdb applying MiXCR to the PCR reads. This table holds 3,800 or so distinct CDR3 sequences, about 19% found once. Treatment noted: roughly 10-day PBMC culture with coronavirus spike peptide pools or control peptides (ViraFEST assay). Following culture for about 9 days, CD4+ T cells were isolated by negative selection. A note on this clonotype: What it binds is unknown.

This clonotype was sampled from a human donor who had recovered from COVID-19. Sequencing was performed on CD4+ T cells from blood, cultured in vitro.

In DNA form, the CDR3 reads TGCGCCAGCAGCGGGGGAGCGGGACTAGCTCCGGATACGCAGTATTTT. Residues: CASSGGAGLAPDTQYF. The rearrangement links TRBV5-1 to TRBJ2-3; 9 bases fit TRBD2. Unmatched junction bases numbered 12, after V lost 4 bases and J lost 6 bases. The germline V gene has CDR1 SGHRS and CDR2 YFSETQ. CDR3 length: 16 amino acids. Together with reference TRBV5-1 and TRBJ2-3, the CDR3 gives the full variable domain: KAGVTQTPRYLIKTRGQQVTLSCSPISGHRSVSWYQQTPGQGLQFLFEYFSETQRNKGNFPGRFSGRQFSNSRSEMNVSTLELGDSALYLCASSGGAGLAPDTQYFGPGTRLTVL.